The 20 T cell receptor beta chains below were found in one sample sequenced in a study of vaccination effects on CD4 cells after COVID-19. Their antigens remain unidentified. TCRdb's copy holds only in-frame clones and misses some; the assay was immunoSEQ multiplex PCR. The sample consists of approximately 60,000 clones, around 73% of them appearing once. Around day 10 of culture, CD4+ T cells were separated out. Participants got two doses of BNT162b2 or mRNA-1273 vaccine. This specimen was CD4+ T cells from PBMCs cultured without peptide, taken after COVID-19 vaccination. The source is a human donor who received a COVID-19 vaccine.

This clone occurred once. The rearrangement links TRBV10-3 to TRBJ2-7, with TRBD2 identical over 9 bases. The CDR3 is made up of 13 amino acids. Trimming took 7 bases from V and 5 from J; bases not matched to a gene: 6. Germline values: CDR1 ENHRY, CDR2 SYGVKD. The CDR3 region is CAIKRTSADEQYF. CDR3 in DNA: TGTGCCATCAAACGGACTAGCGCCGACGAGCAGTACTTC.

This chain uses TRBV6-5 with TRBJ2-1; D might be TRBD2 (6 bases). The V gene's germline CDR1 is MNHEY and CDR2 SVGAGI. The CDR3 is 15 residues long. V was pared by 7 bases and J by 4 bases, with 17 bases between. The CDR3 DNA reads as TGTGCCAGCATGCCCGGGAGAGGGGTTTACAATGAGCAGTTCTTC. Its translation is CASMPGRGVYNEQFF.

This clone showed up just a few times. This chain joins TRBV5-5 and TRBJ2-7; TRBD1 agrees at 7 bases. This CDR3 is 14 amino acids long. Trimming removed 0 bases from V and 2 bases from J; junction bases left unmatched: 2. CDR1 is SGHKS, CDR2 YYEKEE, per germline (reference sequence). The CDR3 reads CASSLEDRPYEQYF. CDR3 sequence (DNA): TGTGCCAGCAGCTTGGAGGACAGGCCCTACGAGCAGTACTTC.

The CDR3 here is CASSARVGNTEAFF. In DNA form, the CDR3 reads TGTGCCAGCAGCGCTAGGGTCGGGAACACTGAAGCTTTCTTT. This chain joins TRBV9 and TRBJ1-1; D unresolved. This CDR3 spans 14 amino acids. The V gene's germline CDR1 is SGDLS and CDR2 YYNGEE. V shed 3 bases and J shed 1 base, with 10 bases lying between them. Complete variable domain (other parts from reference TRBV9 and TRBJ1-1): DSGVTQTPKHLITATGQRVTLRCSPRSGDLSVYWYQQSLDQGLQFLIQYYNGEERAKGNILERFSAQQFPDLHSELNLSSLELGDSALYFCASSARVGNTEAFFGQGTRLTVV.

The J gene is TRBJ2-2, the V gene TRBV2, with 8 bases lining up with TRBD2. Losses at the gene ends were 8 bases for V and 3 bases for J; bases not matched to a gene: 5. There are 14 residues in the CDR3. Germline assignment: CDR1 SNHLY and CDR2 FYNNEI. The CDR3 loop is CASAREEYTGELFF. DNA for the CDR3: TGTGCCAGCGCGCGGGAGGAGTACACCGGGGAGCTGTTTTTT.

This chain links TRBV5-6 with TRBJ2-7, with TRBD2 matching over 8 bases. The ends lost 2 bases at V and 3 bases at J; junction bases unmatched: 7. The CDR3 loop spans 15 amino acids. Germline V gene data show CDR1 as SGHDT and CDR2 as YYEEEE. CDR3 DNA sequence: TGTGCCAGCAGCTTTGGGAGCGGGAGTAGCTACGAGCAGTACTTC. It translates to CASSFGSGSSYEQYF.

The V call is TRBV3-1 (or the pseudogene TRBV3-2), the J call TRBJ1-6; D remains ambiguous. Trimming took off 1 base at V and 8 bases at J, with 6 bases between the two ends. The CDR3 has 13 amino acids. In germline, CDR1 is LGHDT, CDR2 YNNKEL (reference sequence). CDR3 sequence reads: CASSQGPYSPLHF. CDR3 DNA: TGTGCCAGCAGCCAAGGACCTTATTCACCCCTCCACTTT.

The chain couples TRBV9 to TRBJ2-5; 8 nucleotides align to TRBD2. Germline V gene sequence: CDR1 SGDLS, CDR2 YYNGEE. The CDR3 sequence is 15 residues long. J lost 4 bases, V lost 0 bases, and 5 bases had no gene match. CDR3 in amino acids: CASSVAGGPVETQYF. The CDR3 DNA follows: TGTGCCAGCAGCGTAGCGGGGGGGCCAGTAGAGACCCAGTACTTC.

V usage is TRBV5-1 and J usage is TRBJ1-2, with TRBD1 matching over 12 bases. Germline loops: CDR1 SGHRS, CDR2 YFSETQ. This CDR3 contains 15 residues. V lost 3 bases and J lost 2; bases outside the gene matches: 2. The CDR3 bases are TGCGCCAGCAGCTCGGGACAGGGGGCCAACTATGGCTACACCTTC. This encodes CASSSGQGANYGYTF.

The V gene is TRBV11-2, the J gene TRBJ1-2, with 8 nucleotides matching TRBD1. The trim removed 5 bases at V and 3 bases at J, leaving 11 bases unmatched. Germline loops: CDR1 SGHAT, CDR2 FQNNGV. The CDR3 contains 16 residues. This CDR3 reads CASSHPDRVMDYGYTF. The DNA of the CDR3 is TGTGCCAGCAGCCACCCGGACAGGGTAATGGACTATGGCTACACCTTC.

The chain links TRBV29-1 to TRBJ2-7; TRBD2 matches 14 bases. Germline V gene sequence: CDR1 SQVTM, CDR2 ANQGSEA. V lost 6 bases, J lost 5 bases, and 9 bases stayed unmatched. CDR3 size: 15 residues. The CDR3 here is CSVGTSGGAWNEQYF. CDR3 in DNA: TGCAGCGTCGGGACTAGCGGGGGAGCTTGGAACGAGCAGTACTTC.

The chain couples TRBV30 to TRBJ1-5; weak D call: TRBD1 (5 bases). Germline CDR1 and CDR2: GTSNPN and SVGIG (reference sequence). The CDR3 runs to 13 residues. V was pared by 6 bases and J by 5 bases, with 14 bases between. CDR3 in DNA: TGTGCCTGTGACGACAGCGGCTATCAGCCCCAGCATTTT. It yields the protein CACDDSGYQPQHF.

The chain's CDR3 is CAISVQGQMNTEAFF. The CDR3 DNA sequence: TGTGCCATCAGTGTACAGGGGCAGATGAACACTGAAGCTTTCTTT. The chain recombines TRBV10-3 with TRBJ1-1; 7 positions match TRBD1. This CDR3 spans 15 amino acids. With V trimmed by 4 bases and J by 0 bases, 5 bases remained unmatched. Germline CDR1 ENHRY, CDR2 SYGVKD.

This chain uses TRBV27 with TRBJ1-2; a possible D gene is TRBD1 (5 bases). The CDR3 totals 18 residues. Germline CDR1 is MNHEY and CDR2 is SMNVEV (reference sequence). The V and J ends lost 4 bases and 0 bases respectively, with 21 bases between them. The CDR3 here is CASSSSSSGSGSNYGYTF. CDR3 bases: TGTGCCAGCAGTTCTTCCAGTTCAGGGTCTGGGTCTAACTATGGCTACACCTTC.

By share, this clone ranks as large (0.1 to 1%). The rearrangement joins TRBV18 to TRBJ2-2; tentatively, D is TRBD1 (5 bases). Between the trimmed V and J ends, which lost 3 bases and 6 bases, there was a span of 11 bases. In germline, CDR1 is KGHSH, CDR2 LQKENI. The CDR3 has 14 amino acids. DNA of the CDR3: TGTGCCAGCTCACCCATGACAGAGTCCGGGGAGCTGTTTTTT. Its protein is CASSPMTESGELFF.

The chain has TRBV19 and TRBJ2-5; 7 nucleotides align to TRBD2. Losses at the gene ends were 6 bases for V and 4 bases for J; bases not matched to a gene: 8. Germline V gene data show CDR1 as LNHDA and CDR2 as SQIVND (reference sequence). There are 14 residues in the CDR3. CDR3 DNA: TGTGCCAGTAGGGGGAGGGGAGGAGGAGAGACCCAGTACTTC. Amino acids: CASRGRGGGETQYF.

CDR3 sequence (DNA): TGTGCCAGCAGCCTCAGGAACCCCGGCTCTGGAAACACCATATATTTT. It translates to CASSLRNPGSGNTIYF. The rearrangement joins TRBV5-6 to TRBJ1-3; D gene uncertain. The CDR3 covers 16 residues. Germline lookup yields CDR1 SGHDT and CDR2 YYEEEE. V lost 4 bases to trimming and J lost 0 bases, with 14 bases between them.

The V gene is TRBV2, the J gene TRBJ2-1, with D hard to call. V was cut by 1 base and J by 6 bases, with 16 bases left in between. CDR3 length: 16 amino acids. CDR1 and CDR2 from the germline V gene are SNHLY and FYNNEI. CDR3 sequence reads: CASSEEARLVGNEQFF. In nucleotides, the CDR3 is TGTGCCAGCAGTGAAGAAGCCCGTTTAGTGGGCAATGAGCAGTTCTTC. Based on the CDR3 plus reference TRBV2 and TRBJ2-1, the full variable domain is EPEVTQTPSHQVTQMGQEVILRCVPISNHLYFYWYRQILGQKVEFLVSFYNNEISEKSEIFDDQFSVERPDGSNFTLKIRSTKLEDSAMYFCASSEEARLVGNEQFFGPGTRLTVL.

This rearrangement joins TRBV7-2 to TRBJ2-7; the D is unclear. The V end was cut by 5 bases, the J end by 3 bases, with 5 bases between. Germline V gives CDR1 SGHTA, CDR2 FQGNSA. The CDR3 sequence is 11 residues long. Here the CDR3 DNA reads TGTGCCAGCAGCGCCTTCTACGAGCAGTACTTC. Its protein product is CASSAFYEQYF.

The rearrangement joins TRBV4-1 to TRBJ1-1, with D maybe TRBD1 (6 bases). V gave up 4 bases and J gave up 0 bases, with 12 bases separating them. The CDR3 length is 15 residues. Germline CDR1 is MGHRA and CDR2 is YSYEKL. CDR3 coding DNA: TGCGCCAGCAGCCGCCCGGACAGCTTGAACACTGAAGCTTTCTTT. Protein sequence: CASSRPDSLNTEAFF.